The clone carrying this TCR beta chain was seen more than once but under ten times. No antigen is known for it. The CDR3 has 15 amino acids. V was shortened by 6 bases and J by 1 base, with 14 bases between the two germline ends. CDR1 and CDR2 from the germline V gene are MDHEN and SYDVKM. This sample stems from a study of T-cell reconstitution after alpha-beta-depleted transplantation in children. Study results and caveats: Reported findings indicate that, about two months after transplant, alpha-beta T cells came from several hundred expanded clones, which were derived from non-depleted graft cells. Some patients owed their high day-60 TCRbeta diversity to surviving recipient T cells and thymic progenitors. Newly produced T cells mostly accounted for T-cell counts and diversity one year post-transplant.

A library of TCRbeta sequences, prepared with unique molecular identifiers, was generated. In TCRdb, the PCR reads were re-called with MiXCR into one record per CDR3 protein. The data hold 500,000 to 650,000 distinct CDR3 sequences, with over 10% observed a single time. The starting material was PBMCs, mostly from graft donor cells, obtained 360 days after TCRalphabeta/CD19-depleted stem cell transplant. V usage is TRBV28 and J usage is TRBJ2-3; no clear D. This receptor was identified in a male patient between 10 and 17 years old who had a stem cell transplant for acute myeloid leukemia, so the T cells may come from the graft donor. The CDR3 nucleotides read TGTGCCAGCAGCCGACTGGAGCGAGGCACAGATACGCAGTATTTT. This translates into CASSRLERGTDTQYF.